There are a few counts of the clone carrying this T cell receptor beta chain. With 0 bases removed from V and 5 bases from J, the gap between germline ends came to 5 bases. The CDR3 sequence is 13 residues long. CDR1 SGHNT and CDR2 YYREEE come from the germline V gene (reference sequence). TCRdb's table, derived via immunoSEQ multiplex PCR, lists solely in-frame clones and lacks some. Here the sample spans about 32,000 clones, around 79% being singletons. These data come from a study of T cells in narcolepsy. Sequenced input: CD45RA- memory CD4+ T cells from PBMCs. This sequence originates from a human donor with narcolepsy. The chain carries TRBV5-4 and TRBJ1-4; D remains ambiguous. The CDR3 sequence: CASSLGGNEKLFF. The CDR3 DNA is TGTGCCAGCAGCTTGGGAGGGAATGAAAAACTGTTTTTT.